These 5 T cell receptor beta chains were sequenced from one sample in a study of CD4 T cells in relation to SARS-CoV-2 and coronaviruses. The unexposed donors gave CD4+ T cells in about 2011-2019, prior to COVID-19. After roughly 9 days of culture, CD4+ T cells were isolated. Using immunoSEQ multiplex PCR, the repertoire was profiled, and TCRdb retains in-frame clones only, with some absent. The sample consists of approximately 18,000 clones, about four fifths of them appearing once. Their specific antigens are unknown. Material: CD4+ T cells from PBMCs, cultured in vitro. Receptors originate from a human donor in good health.

The chain links TRBV7-8 to TRBJ2-4, with D tentatively TRBD1 (7 bases). V lost 7 bases and J 4 bases, leaving 17 bases between the germline ends. This CDR3 has 15 amino acids. Germline V gives CDR1 SGHVS, CDR2 FQNEAQ. The CDR3: CASTPGGDRKNIQYF. In DNA form, the CDR3 reads TGTGCCAGCACCCCAGGAGGGGACAGAAAAAACATTCAGTACTTC. Full variable domain (rest looked up from reference TRBV7-8 and TRBJ2-4): GAGVSQSPRYKVAKRGQDVALRCDPISGHVSLFWYQQALGQGPEFLTYFQNEAQLDKSGLPSDRFFAERPEGSVSTLKIQRTQQEDSAVYLCASTPGGDRKNIQYFGAGTRLSVL.

This sequence joins TRBV5-1 and TRBJ2-7, with 9 bases matching TRBD1. J was trimmed by 2 bases and V by 0 bases; bases with no gene match: 3. Germline V lookup: CDR1 SGHRS, CDR2 YFSETQ. The CDR3 totals 15 residues. The CDR3 region is CASSLEGQGPYEQYF. CDR3 bases: TGCGCCAGCAGCTTGGAGGGACAGGGACCCTACGAGCAGTACTTC.

Only a few counts were recorded for this clone. The V call is TRBV15, the J call TRBJ2-1; D is undetermined. Germline V gives CDR1 LNHNV, CDR2 YYDKDF (reference sequence). Between the trimmed V and J ends, which lost 0 bases and 10 bases, there was a span of 19 bases. The CDR3 sequence is 16 residues long. The DNA of the CDR3 is TGTGCCACCAGCAGAGACCGGGCCTCCTTCCCTCGCGAGCAGTTCTTC. Translation gives CATSRDRASFPREQFF.

The V and J genes are TRBV4-3 and TRBJ1-3; the D is unclear. Looked up from germline, CDR1 is LGHNA and CDR2 is YSLEER. The CDR3 contains 13 residues. Between the trimmed V and J ends, which lost 1 base and 4 bases, there was a span of 5 bases. In DNA, the CDR3 is TGCGCCAGCAGCCAAGGGAGCGGAAACACCATATATTTT. This codes for CASSQGSGNTIYF.

This clone was observed once. The V gene is TRBV3-1 (or the pseudogene TRBV3-2), the J gene TRBJ2-1; D call uncertain. The ends were cut back, 1 base at V and 0 bases at J, with 13 bases in the middle. The CDR3 extends over 17 amino acids. Germline V gene lookup returns CDR1 LGHDT and CDR2 YNNKEL (reference sequence). The CDR3 loop reads CASSQVFGMYSYNEQFF. The CDR3 nucleotides are TGTGCCAGCAGCCAAGTATTTGGGATGTACTCCTACAATGAGCAGTTCTTC.